This TCR beta chain comes out of a study of beta chain features in type 1 diabetes. Study details: Healthy donors, compared against patients, showed similar age, gender and cell yields. Examination covered under 120 million sorted cells spanning all samples. Study-wide findings and caveats: Insertion counts at VDJ junctions were lower in type 1 diabetes patients, who also showed more deletions there. Among all four CD4+ subsets, Type 1 diabetes patients had TCRB CDR3s that were moderately but significantly shorter. Unsettled here was the matter of whether HLA type influences TCRB rearrangement.

This clone was seen only a few times. What it recognizes is unknown. This CDR3 region has 14 residues. The trim removed 3 bases at V and 4 bases at J, leaving 5 bases unmatched. The V gene's germline CDR1 is SQVTM and CDR2 ANQGSEA. Every bit of the isolated RNA underwent reverse transcription, so sequencing read expressed TCRB transcripts. Clones were sequenced by immunoSEQ multiplex PCR, and TCRdb holds only the in-frame ones, with some missing. This sample yields 640,000 or so clones, of which 13% are seen a single time; around 0.022% belongs to the top ten. The source of this sequence is a man younger than 35 with type 1 diabetes. This chain links TRBV29-1 with TRBJ2-2; 7 positions agree with TRBD2. Specimen: naive CD4+ T cells from blood. CDR3 region: CSVESGGATGELFF. CDR3 bases: TGCAGCGTTGAGTCGGGGGGAGCCACCGGGGAGCTGTTTTTT.